This TCR beta chain emerged from a study of type 1 and type 2 diabetes patients. In the study overall: Participants included type 1 and type 2 diabetes patients plus nondiabetic controls. Regarding the study as a whole: Groups were not age- or gender-matched, which may bias interpretation. V and J gene usage correlated at about 0.97 between type 2 diabetes and control samples.

PCR was run on genomic DNA. A primer set of 30 forward and 13 reverse primers amplified the CDR3. A single record per CDR3 protein comes from TCRdb applying MiXCR to the multiplex PCR reads. Of around 300,000 distinct CDR3 sequences listed, around 47% are singletons. Around 10 milliliters of peripheral blood were drawn from each donor. V was clipped by 4 bases and J by 1 base; unmatched bases: 10. This CDR3 comprises 17 residues. Germline V gives CDR1 LNHDA, CDR2 SQIVND (reference sequence). A remark on this clonotype: As yet, its antigen is unknown.

This sequence was found in a man aged 18 to 29 with type 2 diabetes. The sample was peripheral blood mononuclear cells (PBMCs). This rearrangement joins TRBV19 to TRBJ1-1, with 9 bases matching TRBD1. CDR3 sequence reads: CASSTLTGGRPNTEAFF. The DNA for the CDR3 is TGTGCCAGTAGTACCCTGACAGGGGGTCGACCGAACACTGAAGCTTTCTTT.